This entry describes one TCR beta chain. V was trimmed by 5 bases and J by 5 bases, leaving 13 bases between them. Germline V gives CDR1 LNHDA, CDR2 SQIVND (reference sequence). The CDR3 spans 14 residues. Seattle's cohort entered during active infection and was followed longitudinally. This sample is part of a study of blood T cell repertoires in COVID-19. Study-wide background: Samples of COVID-19 (acute and convalescent) were obtained from the United States, Italy and Spain. From T cells, B-cell-depleted T cells, or PBMCs came the material, which was cDNA or gDNA.

As processed by the authors: Cell counts per sample came from amplifying reference gene primers. Repertoires were generated with immunoSEQ multiplex PCR, while TCRdb's copy carries only in-frame clones and drops some. From that table come the V and J calls and clone size; the DNA was used to work out D and trimming. The sample records about 140,000 clones, over 80% being singletons. The rearrangement joins TRBV19 to TRBJ2-1; tentative D call: TRBD2 (6 bases). The clonotype originates from a man aged 30-40 years with COVID-19, enrolled during active disease. Input material: peripheral blood. The CDR3 protein is CASSLGGTNNEQFF. The CDR3 DNA is TGTGCCAGTAGTCTCGGGGGTACGAACAATGAGCAGTTCTTC. The full variable domain, with the rest looked up from reference TRBV19 and TRBJ2-1, is DGGITQSPKYLFRKEGQNVTLSCEQNLNHDAMYWYRQDPGQGLRLIYYSQIVNDFQKGDIAEGYSVSREKKESFPLTVTSAQKNPTAFYLCASSLGGTNNEQFFGPGTRLTVL.